The T cell receptor (beta chain) described here comes from a study of T cell repertoires in cytomegalovirus infection. Each CDR3 protein gets one entry after TCRdb re-called the reads with MiXCR. The sample includes more than 650,000 distinct CDR3 sequences, roughly 35% of them seen just once. As to this clonotype: An end of the junction differs from the germline gene, which may be a read error.

CDR1 is SGHTA and CDR2 is FQGNSA in the germline V gene. The CDR3 has 15 residues. The gene calls are TRBV7-2 and TRBJ2-1; tentatively, D is TRBD1 or TRBD2 (5 bases each). The clonotype was recovered from a human donor in good health (CMV status not recorded). Some clones in this sample may be carry-over from other donors' samples. Sequencing input: PBMCs. The CDR3 loop is CASSLPGRVLDEHFF. CDR3 DNA sequence: TGTGCCAGCAGCTTACCGGGGCGGGTTTTGGATGAGCATTTCTTC.